Sequencing of this T cell receptor beta chain was carried out in a study of T cells in Graves' hyperthyroidism and ophthalmopathy. Study-level background: Peripheral blood was drawn at first diagnosis, prior to all treatment. Notes on the study in general: Blood also showed most of the thyroid clonotypes that were expanded above 0.001.

To note about this clonotype: What it binds is unknown.

Researchers amplified the TCR beta CDR3 regions from RNA transcripts. First-round RT-PCR targeting the TCR CDR3 was performed with the HTBI primer set. MiXCR was run by TCRdb on the multiplex PCR reads, yielding one entry per CDR3 protein. The sample yields about 400,000 distinct CDR3 sequences, 15% to 18% seen once. Patients were excluded for uncontrolled infection, other autoimmune disease, pregnancy or lactation. First hyperthyroidism diagnosis is when the blood sample was obtained, before any ophthalmopathy symptoms. Trimming left V 3 bases short and J 1 base short, with 10 bases between. Germline V gene data show CDR1 as SGHRS and CDR2 as YFSETQ. The CDR3 sequence is 14 residues long.

The sample was blood. This chain joins TRBV5-1 and TRBJ1-1; TRBD1 is a possible D gene (5 bases). This TCR derives from a woman aged 18-35 years with Graves' hyperthyroidism that later progressed to Graves' ophthalmopathy. The CDR3, as DNA: TGCGCCAGCAGCTCGGGGGTGCGGAACACTGAAGCTTTCTTT. Residues: CASSSGVRNTEAFF.